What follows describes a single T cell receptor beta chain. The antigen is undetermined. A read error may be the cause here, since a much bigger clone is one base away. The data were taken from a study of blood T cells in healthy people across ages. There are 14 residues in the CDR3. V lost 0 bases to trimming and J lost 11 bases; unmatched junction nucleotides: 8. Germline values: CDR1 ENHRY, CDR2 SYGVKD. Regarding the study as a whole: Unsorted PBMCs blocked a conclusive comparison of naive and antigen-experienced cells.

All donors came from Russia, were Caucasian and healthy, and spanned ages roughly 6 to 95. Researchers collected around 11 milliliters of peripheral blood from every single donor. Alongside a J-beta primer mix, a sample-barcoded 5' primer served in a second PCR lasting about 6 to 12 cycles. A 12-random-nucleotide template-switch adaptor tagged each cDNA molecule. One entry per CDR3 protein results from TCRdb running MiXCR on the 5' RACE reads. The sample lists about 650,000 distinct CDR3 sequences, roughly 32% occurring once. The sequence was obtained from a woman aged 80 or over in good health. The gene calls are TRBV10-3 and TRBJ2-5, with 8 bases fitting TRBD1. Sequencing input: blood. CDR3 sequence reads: CAISESQGQGVQYF. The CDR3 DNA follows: TGTGCCATCAGTGAGTCGCAAGGACAGGGTGTGCAGTACTTC.